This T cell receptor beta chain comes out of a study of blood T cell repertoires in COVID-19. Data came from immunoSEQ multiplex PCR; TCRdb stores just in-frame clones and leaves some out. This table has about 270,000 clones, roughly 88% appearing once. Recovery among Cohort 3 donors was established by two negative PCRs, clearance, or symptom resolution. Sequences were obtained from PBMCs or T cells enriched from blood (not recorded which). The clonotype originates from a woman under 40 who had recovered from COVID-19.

The CDR3 protein is CAISALGRGSRVGFAGNTIYF. The CDR3 DNA sequence: TGTGCCATCAGTGCCCTGGGCCGTGGGTCCCGAGTTGGATTCGCTGGAAACACCATATATTTT. The chain carries TRBV10-3 and TRBJ1-3, with D unresolved. There are 21 residues in the CDR3. Deletions cut 4 bases from V and 2 bases from J, with 30 bases between. Germline V CDR1 and CDR2: ENHRY, SYGVKD.